These 18 T cell receptor beta chains share one sample of origin, sequenced in a study of blood T cell repertoires in COVID-19. Produced via immunoSEQ multiplex PCR; TCRdb's table is partial and in-frame only. The table has under 85,000 clones, 80% to 90% seen once; the top ten hold roughly a sixth. Sequenced: peripheral blood. These receptors all come from a man aged 80 or over in a cohort sampled during active COVID-19.

The gene calls are TRBV10-3 and TRBJ2-2; D is possibly TRBD2 (5 bases). Germline CDR1 is ENHRY and CDR2 is SYGVKD. CDR3 size: 15 residues. Trimming pared 4 bases from V and 1 base from J, leaving 10 bases between. CDR3 loop: CAISGGFGNTGELFF. The CDR3 DNA sequence: TGTGCCATCAGTGGAGGGTTTGGGAACACCGGGGAGCTGTTTTTT.

This rearrangement joins TRBV4-1 to TRBJ2-2, with 11 bases identical to TRBD2. The CDR3 covers 21 residues. V trimming: 4 bases; J trimming: 2 bases; junction bases outside the gene matches: 18. The germline V gene encodes CDR1 MGHRA and CDR2 YSYEKL. Here the CDR3 reads CASSPTNYLRTSGSNTGELFF. For the CDR3, the DNA is TGCGCCAGCAGCCCCACGAATTACCTTAGGACTAGCGGGTCCAACACCGGGGAGCTGTTTTTT.

The rearrangement joins TRBV5-1 to TRBJ2-7; 11 bases align to TRBD1. Trimming removed 0 bases from V and 6 bases from J; junction bases left unmatched: 5. This CDR3 contains 15 residues. CDR1 is SGHRS and CDR2 is YFSETQ in the germline V gene. In DNA, the CDR3 is TGCGCCAGCAGCTTGGAGGGGACAGGGGGATCCGAGCAGTACGTC. It yields the protein CASSLEGTGGSEQYV.

V usage is TRBV24-1 and J usage is TRBJ1-1; weak D call: TRBD1 (6 bases). CDR3 length equals 15 residues. V shed 4 bases and J shed 0 bases, with 11 bases lying between them. The germline V gene encodes CDR1 KGHDR and CDR2 SFDVKD. The chain's CDR3 is CATSEGGAMNTEAFF. CDR3 DNA: TGTGCCACCAGTGAAGGGGGAGCCATGAACACTGAAGCTTTCTTT.

The J gene is TRBJ2-5, the V gene TRBV9; D is undetermined. The CDR3 spans 14 residues. Germline CDR1 reads SGDLS; CDR2 reads YYNGEE. Trimming took off 0 bases at V and 0 bases at J, with 6 bases between the two ends. The CDR3 sequence is CASSVDQYQETQYF. The CDR3 DNA reads TGTGCCAGCAGCGTAGATCAGTACCAAGAGACCCAGTACTTC.

The chain uses TRBV10-3 and TRBJ2-6; D gene ambiguous. Trimming removed 6 bases from V and 1 base from J, with 13 bases in between. CDR3 length: 16 residues. Germline V gene data show CDR1 as ENHRY and CDR2 as SYGVKD. Written as DNA, the CDR3 is TGTGCCATCAGCCCCAGCCCCGGGTCTGGGGCCAACGTCCTGACTTTC. Encoded protein: CAISPSPGSGANVLTF.

The gene calls are TRBV15 and TRBJ1-2; TRBD1 matches 8 bases. CDR1 is LNHNV, CDR2 YYDKDF, per germline (reference sequence). The ends lost 3 bases at V and 7 bases at J; junction bases unmatched: 10. This CDR3 spans 15 amino acids. The CDR3, as DNA: TGTGCCACCAGCAGGGCCGAGACAGGGGAGGGTGGCTACACCTTC. This gives the protein CATSRAETGEGGYTF.

The V and J genes are TRBV7-9 and TRBJ2-5; TRBD2 matches at 10 bases. V lost 1 base and J lost 4; bases outside the gene matches: 3. This CDR3 has 15 residues. Looked up from germline, CDR1 is SEHNR and CDR2 is FQNEAQ (reference sequence). CDR3 in amino acids: CASSLERGGPETQYF. As DNA, the CDR3 is TGTGCCAGCAGCTTAGAGCGGGGGGGCCCAGAGACCCAGTACTTC.

This chain uses TRBV2 with TRBJ1-1; 7 positions agree with TRBD1. The CDR3 totals 14 residues. Germline V lookup: CDR1 SNHLY, CDR2 FYNNEI. V trimming: 4 bases; J trimming: 1 base; junction bases outside the gene matches: 3. Written as DNA, the CDR3 is TGTGCCAGCAGTGTCGGACAGGCGAACACTGAAGCTTTCTTT. It encodes CASSVGQANTEAFF.

This sequence joins TRBV4-2 and TRBJ2-7; 11 nucleotides line up with TRBD2. The germline V gene encodes CDR1 LGHNA and CDR2 YNFKEQ. V trimming: 3 bases; J trimming: 2 bases; junction bases outside the gene matches: 3. The length of the CDR3 is 15 residues. CDR3 residues: CASSQHSGGAYEQYV. Written as DNA, the CDR3 is TGTGCCAGCAGCCAGCATAGCGGGGGGGCCTACGAGCAGTACGTC.

In this sample, this clone turned up once. The chain couples TRBV5-1 to TRBJ1-2, with D perhaps matching TRBD1 (5 bases). Germline-derived CDR1 and CDR2 are SGHRS and YFSETQ. CDR3 size: 17 residues. V lost 0 bases and J lost 7, with 22 bases in between. The CDR3 bases are TGCGCCAGCAGCTTGGCCGATTTTCGACAGCGGAGGGTTGGCTACACCTTC. Its protein product is CASSLADFRQRRVGYTF.

The chain links TRBV5-1 to TRBJ2-3; no clear D. The CDR3 extends over 12 amino acids. Germline CDR1 and CDR2: SGHRS and YFSETQ. Between the trimmed V and J ends, which lost 0 bases and 5 bases, there was a span of 4 bases. CDR3 in amino acids: CASSLDLDTQYF. In DNA, the CDR3 is TGCGCCAGCAGCTTGGATCTAGATACGCAGTATTTT.

The CDR3, as DNA: TGTGCCAGCACCCCTCACCAGGAAGATACGCAGTATTTT. Its protein is CASTPHQEDTQYF. The chain combines TRBV6-5 with TRBJ2-3; D is unresolved. Germline V CDR1 and CDR2: MNHEY, SVGAGI. The CDR3 extends over 13 amino acids. Trimming removed 7 bases from V and 5 bases from J, with 13 bases in between.

The chain recombines TRBV3-1 (or the pseudogene TRBV3-2) with TRBJ2-5, with 7 positions matching TRBD1. This CDR3 contains 14 residues. V shed 3 bases and J 7 bases; nucleotides not matched to a gene: 8. Per germline, CDR1 LGHDT and CDR2 YNNKEL (reference sequence). CDR3 amino acids: CASSQRQGLGTQYF. The CDR3 DNA reads as TGTGCCAGCAGCCAGCGACAGGGATTGGGGACCCAGTACTTC.

V is TRBV7-2 and J is TRBJ2-3, with a weak D call TRBD1 (6 bases). This CDR3 comprises 15 residues. Trimming stripped 0 bases from V and 2 bases from J, with 9 bases between. Germline V gives CDR1 SGHTA, CDR2 FQGNSA. CDR3: CASSLAGHITDTQYF. The CDR3 region has the DNA TGTGCCAGCAGCTTAGCGGGACATATCACAGATACGCAGTATTTT.

This clone was seen at least ten times. The chain employs TRBV19 and TRBJ2-3, with TRBD1 identical over 8 bases. CDR1 LNHDA and CDR2 SQIVND come from the germline V gene (reference sequence). The CDR3 contains 16 residues. Trimming removed 1 base from V and 2 bases from J; junction bases left unmatched: 5. The CDR3 is CASSIVAQGATDTQYF. CDR3 in DNA: TGTGCCAGTAGTATAGTGGCCCAGGGGGCCACAGATACGCAGTATTTT. The whole variable domain, remainder taken from reference TRBV19 and TRBJ2-3, is DGGITQSPKYLFRKEGQNVTLSCEQNLNHDAMYWYRQDPGQGLRLIYYSQIVNDFQKGDIAEGYSVSREKKESFPLTVTSAQKNPTAFYLCASSIVAQGATDTQYFGPGTRLTVL.

The chain recombines TRBV6-1 with TRBJ1-1; the D is unclear. Germline V lookup: CDR1 MNHNS, CDR2 SASEGT. The CDR3 sequence is 14 residues long. V lost 2 bases to trimming and J lost 0 bases, with 7 bases between them. The CDR3 DNA follows: TGTGCCAGCAGTGAACAACAGATGAACACTGAAGCTTTCTTT. Its protein product is CASSEQQMNTEAFF.

This chain joins TRBV11-3 and TRBJ2-2; 7 nucleotides match TRBD1. This CDR3 is 13 amino acids long. Unmatched junction bases numbered 6, after V lost 5 bases and J lost 9 bases. Germline lookup yields CDR1 SGHNT and CDR2 YENEEA. CDR3 in DNA: TGTGCCAGCAGCCAAACAGGGGTTCGGGAGCTGTTTTTT. This encodes CASSQTGVRELFF. The variable domain in full, completed from reference TRBV11-3 and TRBJ2-2, reads EAGVVQSPRYKIIEKKQPVAFWCNPISGHNTLYWYLQNLGQGPELLIRYENEEAVDDSQLPKDRFSAERLKGVDSTLKIQPAELGDSAVYLCASSQTGVRELFFGEGSRLTVL.